The present T cell receptor beta chain was sequenced within a study of T-cell reconstitution after alpha-beta-depleted transplantation in children. Unique molecular identifiers featured in how the TCRbeta library was prepared. TCRdb called the PCR reads again in MiXCR, with one record for every CDR3 protein. This table holds about 830,000 distinct CDR3 sequences, roughly 15% found once. At least ten counts were recorded for this clonotype. This CDR3 is 15 amino acids long. Looked up from germline, CDR1 is DFQATT and CDR2 is SNEGSKA (reference sequence). The trim removed 3 bases at V and 9 bases at J, leaving 11 bases unmatched.

The sample consisted of PBMCs, mostly from graft donor cells, taken 360 days after TCRalphabeta/CD19-depleted stem cell transplant. The sequence derives from a male patient younger than 18 who had a stem cell transplant for acute lymphoblastic leukemia, so the T cells may come from the graft donor. The chain employs TRBV20-1 and TRBJ2-1; 10 bases agree with TRBD2. CDR3 sequence: CSASGLAGVIGEQFF. CDR3 in DNA: TGCAGTGCTAGCGGGCTAGCGGGAGTTATAGGTGAGCAGTTCTTC.